There are a few counts of the clone carrying this T cell receptor beta chain. Original data processing: Estimation of nucleated cell counts was performed using reference gene primer amplification. Assay: immunoSEQ multiplex PCR; the TCRdb copy retains only in-frame clones and omits some. V and J calls and clone size are those listed in that table; D and trimming were worked out from the DNA. The sample has more than 70,000 clones, 80% to 90% seen once. These data are taken from a study of blood T cell repertoires in COVID-19. Study at large: Samples taken during acute and convalescent COVID-19 were collected in the United States, Italy and Spain. PBMCs, B-cell-depleted T cells, or T cells were the source of the cDNA or gDNA that made up the material.

V gave up 3 bases and J gave up 7 bases, with 12 bases separating them. CDR3 size: 13 residues. Germline values: CDR1 DFQATT, CDR2 SNEGSKA (reference sequence). The sequence derives from a man aged 50 or older with acute or convalescent COVID-19. This chain joins TRBV20-1 and TRBJ1-4; possibly TRBD1 for D (6 bases). The sample was peripheral blood. The DNA for the CDR3 is TGCAGTGCTAGTGCTACAGGGACTGAAAAACTGTTTTTT. As protein: CSASATGTEKLFF.